This TCR beta chain was sequenced for a study of CD8 T cells in Susac syndrome. Reverse transcription of roughly 0.5 to 1 ug RNA was performed with random hexamers. TCR beta CDR3 was amplified by immunoSEQ covering 54 Vbeta and 13 Jbeta. TCRdb reprocessed the immunoSEQ multiplex PCR reads via MiXCR and lists one record per CDR3 protein. The sample consists of about 85,000 distinct CDR3 sequences, around 94% of them appearing once. Healthy donors matched for age and sex were used as controls. Negative isolation yielded CD8+ and CD4+ T cells; FACS enriched TEMRA cells. The CDR3 totals 16 residues. V lost 0 bases and J 2 bases, leaving 11 bases between the germline ends. Germline V CDR1 and CDR2: MNHEY, SMNVEV (reference sequence).

The sequenced sample consisted of CD8+ T cells from PBMCs. This TCR was sampled from a human donor in good health. The chain uses TRBV27 and TRBJ1-5; D is unclear. DNA for the CDR3: TGTGCCAGCAGTTTATCGTGGGGTAGGGGCAATCAGCCCCAGCATTTT. Translated, it gives CASSLSWGRGNQPQHF.